The present entry profiles one T cell receptor beta chain with its context. Its antigen is unidentified. This table comes from immunoSEQ multiplex PCR, and its TCRdb copy is limited to in-frame clones, with some not included. The sample lists roughly 150,000 clones, 90% to 95% occurring once. These data come from a study of T cell responses to AZD1222 COVID-19 vaccine. General study results and limits: The study reported that nearly half of spike-specific TCRs target unmutated variant regions.

Trimming shortened V by 5 bases and J by 7 bases, and 18 bases separated the two germline ends. The germline CDR1 and CDR2 sequences are SGHTA and FQGNSA. This CDR3 has 15 residues. The material sequenced was peripheral blood, taken on day 0 of AZD1222 vaccination. The chain employs TRBV7-2 and TRBJ2-1; D is possibly TRBD1 (6 bases). This clonotype originated in an adult in good health. CDR3 residues: CASSGTGSLGNEQFF. Written as DNA, the CDR3 is TGTGCCAGCAGCGGAACAGGGAGTCTGGGGAATGAGCAGTTCTTC.